The entry below describes one TCR beta chain. Which antigen it targets is not known. There are no base qualities to consult, and no much larger clone falls within one base. The intended sense of this specimen's treatment or condition label: live attenuated yellow fever vaccine strain. At each blood-draw timepoint, two biological replicates of bulk PBMCs were obtained. A standard Ficoll-Paque protocol was used to isolate PBMCs from peripheral blood. TriZol was used to extract RNA from bulk PBMCs, CD4 and CD8 fractions, and dextramer-positive and dextramer-negative fractions. This entry comes from a study of T cells after yellow fever vaccination (dated by TCRdb to between 2018 and 2021). Looking at the study overall: The SMART-Seq v4 Ultra Low Input RNA kit was used to prepare libraries from fractions with low cell numbers. Bulk PBMC replicates and cell subsets were isolated from blood drawn at multiple timepoints before and after both primary and secondary immunization. To follow T-cell clones before and after both primary and booster YFV17D yellow fever vaccination, bulk TCR alpha and beta repertoires underwent longitudinal sequencing. Two healthy male donors made up the cohort, one aged 18 to 30 years and the other aged 30 to 39 years. The full study reports these points: After the booster, most clones that had expanded after primary vaccination were detected again (over 95% of CD4 and more than 80% of CD8), suggesting broad maintenance of memory. The study included only a couple of donors, which limits how far the findings can be generalized. A small fraction of clonotypes appeared in both the CD4 and CD8 compartments, likely as a result of convergent recombination. The secondary T-cell response was weaker than the primary response but faster, peaking on day 5 instead of day 15. Because abundant contaminating clonotypes from the bulk population could be contained in FACS-sorted repertoires, computational filtering was required.

The CDR3 sequence holds 15 residues, the cysteine and phenylalanine included. The DNA shown is the 45-base CDR3, in frame from base 1. V is reduced by 1 base and J by 2 bases, leaving a spacing of 9 bases between them. CDR1 and CDR2, per the germline V gene, are SGHTA and FQGNSA. TCR cDNA was synthesized by 5'RACE template switching, which introduced a universal primer site and unique molecular identifiers. cDNA synthesis was primed from both the TCR alpha and TCR beta constant segments. Two PCR steps were used to amplify libraries, with sample barcodes and sequencing adapters being added in the second step. Sequencing of the libraries was done on either Illumina HiSeq 2500 (2x100 bp) or NovaSeq (2x150 bp). Processing in the source paper ran as follows. Demultiplexing of reads and collapsing into UMI consensus sequences were performed with MIGEC, and V(D)J alignment was carried out with MiXCR. Vaccine-responding clonotypes were defined with edgeR using replicate PBMC samples, requiring FDR below 0.01 and a log2 fold change above 5 up to day 15. Bulk clonotypes were assigned CD4 or CD8 identity according to which sequenced CD4 or CD8 repertoire held them at higher abundance. Through fastp at Q25 and MiXCR, TCRdb rebuilt clones from the public reads, retaining in-frame beta chains. One record per CDR3 amino acid sequence lists the most common genes and DNA. Clone size and V and J calls follow TCRdb, not the original study. For this sample the table gives about 550,000 distinct CDR3 sequences, of which under 25% were detected only once. The ten largest clones take up over 11% of the sample.

This sequence uses TRBV7-2 and TRBJ1-5; the D gene cannot be named for sure. Sequences were derived from PBMCs, sampled 15 days after the yellow fever booster vaccination. The TCR comes from a man aged 30-40 years who received the YFV17D yellow fever vaccine. The CDR3 loop reads CASSLVGLGNQPQHF. The sequenced DNA is TGTGCCAGCAGCTTAGTCGGGTTGGGCAATCAGCCCCAGCATTTT.